Sequencing of this T cell receptor (beta chain) was carried out in a study of blood T cell repertoires in COVID-19. Study context: Sites across the United States, Italy and Spain contributed samples from acute and convalescent COVID-19. T cells, B-cell-depleted T cells, or PBMCs provided the cDNA or gDNA that served as material.

Germline lookup yields CDR1 LGHNT and CDR2 FRNRAP. The CDR3 extends over 15 amino acids. The V and J ends lost 5 bases and 4 bases respectively, with 15 bases between them. In the authors' methods: Reference gene primer amplification yielded estimated nucleated cell counts. Generated by immunoSEQ multiplex PCR, the TCRdb table keeps only in-frame clones and is missing some. That table gives V, J and clone size, and the DNA gave D and trimming. The data show 52,000 or so clones, 60% to 85% seen once. Source material: peripheral blood. The chain employs TRBV12-5 and TRBJ2-4; D might be TRBD1 (6 bases). The sequence came from a man aged 45 to 65 with active or convalescent COVID-19. The CDR3 DNA follows: TGTGCTAGTGGTGCAGGGGACGCGATGAAAAACATTCAGTACTTC. As protein: CASGAGDAMKNIQYF.